Listed below are T cell receptor beta chains from one sample, sequenced in a study of monozygotic twins with inflammatory bowel disease. With the 5' RACE reads reprocessed, TCRdb shows one record per CDR3 protein and no DNA. Its table lists 300,000 to 450,000 distinct CDR3 sequences. The specimen was blood. The receptors come from a human donor with ulcerative colitis or Crohn's disease, or a healthy co-twin of an affected twin (not recorded which). Both conserved end residues are part of each CDR3.

TRBJ1-3	TRBV9	CASSADRGSSGNTIYF
TRBJ2-2	TRBV29-1	CSVRSIDANTGELFF
TRBJ2-1	TRBV20-1	CSARGEPQSYNEQFF
TRBJ2-3	TRBV3-1	CASSHRTSGADTQYF
TRBJ1-2	TRBV6-5	CASSYSGQGHDYTF
TRBJ2-5	TRBV20-1	CSARDLGGAGETQYF
TRBJ1-5	TRBV5-1	CASRPGQGVFEPQHF
TRBJ1-5	TRBV12-3/TRBV12-4	CASGQVLHQPQHF
TRBJ1-1	TRBV6-2/TRBV6-3	CASRDRVITEAFF
TRBJ2-5	TRBV20-1	CSAGYSGGQETQYF
TRBJ2-4	TRBV5-5	CASSQTDGGSKNIQYF
TRBJ2-7	TRBV12-3/TRBV12-4	CASRVGPGSYEQYF
TRBJ1-1	TRBV12-3/TRBV12-4	CASSLALMGWDTEAFF
TRBJ2-7	TRBV5-1	CASSTGQVSYEQYF
TRBJ1-5	TRBV12-3/TRBV12-4	CASSLLVEFVGTGGDQPQHF
TRBJ2-3	TRBV4-3	CASSPKEGSTDTQYF
TRBJ1-5	TRBV6-4	CASSDGYSNQPQHF
TRBJ2-7	TRBV7-2	CASRIPSSYEQYF
TRBJ1-5	TRBV27	CASSFQGSNQPQHF
TRBJ1-1	TRBV24-1	CATSEPDREAFF
TRBJ2-7	TRBV6-2/TRBV6-3	CASSHRGLTYEQYF
TRBJ1-5	TRBV12-3/TRBV12-4	CASSSLGLSNQPQHF